What follows are 11 T cell receptor beta chains derived from one specimen sequenced in a study of beta chain features in type 1 diabetes. Expressed TCRB transcripts were sequenced, since all the RNA that had been isolated was reverse transcribed. Some clones are missing from TCRdb's copy, which holds only in-frame ones; the method was immunoSEQ multiplex PCR. The sample records fewer than 500,000 clones, roughly 14% being singletons. The specimen sequenced was naive CD4+ T cells from blood. The source is a man aged 25-45 years in good health.

The chain combines TRBV30 with TRBJ2-3; D is perhaps TRBD1 or TRBD2 (5 bases each). Trimming removed 5 bases from V and 3 bases from J, with 18 bases in between. This CDR3 spans 15 amino acids. In germline, CDR1 is GTSNPN, CDR2 SVGIG (reference sequence). The CDR3 region has the DNA TGTGCCTGGTCCCGACTGTGGGGGACGACAGATACGCAGTATTTT. This encodes CAWSRLWGTTDTQYF.

This clone has only a few counts. The rearrangement links TRBV15 to TRBJ2-3; D possibly uses TRBD1 or TRBD2 (5 bases each). The CDR3 is made up of 16 amino acids. Trimming took off 3 bases at V and 4 bases at J, with 17 bases between the two ends. The germline gives CDR1 LNHNV, CDR2 YYDKDF (reference sequence). The CDR3: CATSSHRTRGADTQYF. The CDR3 DNA reads TGTGCCACCAGCAGCCACCGGACAAGAGGGGCAGATACGCAGTATTTT.

This chain links TRBV13 with TRBJ2-5; no definite D call. Trimming shortened V by 0 bases and J by 3 bases, and 8 bases separated the two germline ends. The germline CDR1 and CDR2 sequences are PRHDT and FYEKMQ (reference sequence). The CDR3 sequence is 14 residues long. The CDR3 DNA is TGTGCCAGCAGCTTAGGAATGGCGGAAGAGACCCAGTACTTC. As protein: CASSLGMAEETQYF.

This clone was seen more than once but under ten times. V usage is TRBV30 and J usage is TRBJ2-2; D gene unclear. V was clipped by 1 base and J by 7 bases, with 4 bases between them. The CDR3 loop spans 11 amino acids. Germline lookup yields CDR1 GTSNPN and CDR2 SVGIG (reference sequence). CDR3 sequence reads: CAWSAGGELFF. CDR3 nucleotides: TGTGCCTGGAGTGCCGGCGGGGAGCTGTTTTTT.

V usage is TRBV7-3 and J usage is TRBJ2-5; D is unclear. CDR3 size: 15 residues. V was cut by 1 base and J by 5 bases, with 14 bases left in between. Germline V gives CDR1 SGHTA, CDR2 FQGTGA. The CDR3 reads CASSLRASPGETQYF. The CDR3 coding sequence is TGTGCCAGCAGCTTAAGGGCTAGTCCTGGGGAGACCCAGTACTTC.

On this clone: Other DNA sequences in the sample encode the same CDR3. This chain connects TRBV9 to TRBJ2-6; unclear D gene. V gave up 0 bases and J gave up 4 bases, with 8 bases separating them. The CDR3 runs 15 residues. CDR1 is SGDLS and CDR2 is YYNGEE in the germline V gene. CDR3 in amino acids: CASSVGTSGANVLTF. Written as DNA, the CDR3 is TGTGCCAGCAGCGTAGGGACCTCCGGGGCCAACGTCCTGACTTTC.

This clone showed up just a few times. The J gene is TRBJ2-1, the V gene TRBV13, with D tentatively TRBD1 (6 bases). V was pared by 4 bases and J by 3 bases, with 19 bases between. Germline V gene lookup returns CDR1 PRHDT and CDR2 FYEKMQ (reference sequence). The CDR3 extends over 17 amino acids. CDR3 sequence reads: CASSSYTSRDNYNEQFF. CDR3 DNA: TGTGCCAGCAGCTCATATACGAGCCGGGACAACTACAATGAGCAGTTCTTC. The variable domain in full, completed from reference TRBV13 and TRBJ2-1, reads AAGVIQSPRHLIKEKRETATLKCYPIPRHDTVYWYQQGPGQDPQFLISFYEKMQSDKGSIPDRFSAQQFSDYHSELNMSSLELGDSALYFCASSSYTSRDNYNEQFFGPGTRLTVL.

This clone was observed a few times. This rearrangement joins TRBV7-8 to TRBJ2-7; the D gene is possibly TRBD2 (5 bases). In germline, CDR1 is SGHVS, CDR2 FQNEAQ. This CDR3 comprises 14 residues. V shed 2 bases and J shed 2 bases, with 10 bases lying between them. CDR3 coding DNA: TGTGCCAGCAGCTTATCATCTAGCCCCTACGAGCAGTACGTC. This codes for CASSLSSSPYEQYV.

The chain joins TRBV6-5 to TRBJ1-1; no clear D gene. Per germline, CDR1 MNHEY and CDR2 SVGAGI. This CDR3 has 13 amino acids. V lost 5 bases and J lost 6, with 13 bases in between. The CDR3 nucleotides read TGTGCCAGCAGTCGCGGCTATCAGTCTGAAGCTTTCTTT. Translation: CASSRGYQSEAFF.

The rearrangement joins TRBV6-6 to TRBJ1-5; 7 positions agree with TRBD1. With V trimmed by 6 bases and J by 6 bases, 11 bases remained unmatched. CDR1 MNHNY and CDR2 SVGAGI come from the germline V gene (reference sequence). The CDR3 extends over 15 amino acids. The CDR3 loop is CASSSHRGKAQPQHF. CDR3 coding DNA: TGTGCCAGCAGCTCCCACAGGGGTAAGGCTCAGCCCCAGCATTTT.

This clone was counted between two and nine times. As DNA, the CDR3 is TGTGCCAGCAGTTTGCTAGTGGCGGGACAGGATACGCAGTATTTT. This codes for CASSLLVAGQDTQYF. The chain recombines TRBV27 with TRBJ2-3; D may be TRBD1 (7 bases). Germline V gene lookup returns CDR1 MNHEY and CDR2 SMNVEV (reference sequence). Between the trimmed V and J ends, which lost 3 bases and 6 bases, there was a span of 16 bases. This CDR3 has 15 amino acids.